The 23 T cell receptor beta chains in this list originate from one sample, sequenced in a study of graft-versus-host responses after intestinal transplantation (dated by TCRdb to the early 2020s). Libraries came from the immunoSEQ multiplex PCR assay. TCRdb holds this immuneACCESS table with in-frame rearrangements only. Some clones are missing; in checked studies, unresolved V genes explain under half, and the rest has no known cause. In all, the sample holds 9,500 or so clones, and roughly 90% of those were seen once. 9.9% of the sample is held by the ten biggest clonotypes. The material sequenced was PBMCs, taken roughly 35 weeks after intestinal transplant. These receptor sequences come from a human patient who received an intestinal transplant, so some T cells may come from the graft donor.

The V call is TRBV7-2, the J call TRBJ1-1; D ambiguous. In germline, CDR1 is SGHTA, CDR2 FQGNSA. The CDR3 length is 11 residues. Deletions cut 5 bases from V and 7 bases from J, with 8 bases between. As DNA, the CDR3 is TGTGCCAGCAGCGGCTTAGGTGAAGCTTTCTTT. This gives the protein CASSGLGEAFF.

The chain recombines TRBV27 with TRBJ2-2, with D unclear. The CDR3 extends over 13 amino acids. In germline, CDR1 is MNHEY, CDR2 SMNVEV (reference sequence). With 4 bases removed from V and 3 bases from J, the gap between germline ends came to 6 bases. In DNA, the CDR3 is TGTGCCAGCAGTTCTAAATACACCGGGGAGCTGTTTTTT. Protein product: CASSSKYTGELFF.

This rearrangement joins TRBV6-1 to TRBJ1-2; 8 positions agree with TRBD1. The CDR3 runs 14 residues. V shed 3 bases, J shed 8 bases, and the junction held 8 bases outside the gene matches. CDR1 and CDR2 from the germline V gene are MNHNS and SASEGT. DNA for the CDR3: TGTGCCAGCAGTGAGTCCCAGGGGGCGCGGGGCTACACCTTC. It encodes CASSESQGARGYTF.

The V and J genes are TRBV4-1 and TRBJ1-5, with D possibly TRBD1 on 5 matching bases. This CDR3 spans 16 amino acids. CDR1 and CDR2 from the germline V gene are MGHRA and YSYEKL. V lost 1 base and J 4 bases, leaving 14 bases between the germline ends. CDR3 DNA: TGCGCCAGCAGCCAAGCCGTGGGGGTTGGTAATCAGCCCCAGCATTTT. The encoded protein is CASSQAVGVGNQPQHF.

This clone was seen only once. V and J are TRBV4-1 and TRBJ2-3, with D unclear. Trimming cost V 0 bases and J 3 bases, with 7 bases left between them. Germline CDR1 reads MGHRA; CDR2 reads YSYEKL. The CDR3 consists of 14 residues. The CDR3 reads CASSQDSRTDTQYF. DNA of the CDR3: TGCGCCAGCAGCCAAGATTCAAGAACAGATACGCAGTATTTT.

This rearrangement joins TRBV5-1 to TRBJ1-5; 9 nucleotides line up with TRBD1. Trimming cost V 1 base and J 1 base; bases outside gene matches: 3. This CDR3 is 16 amino acids long. Germline CDR1 is SGHRS and CDR2 is YFSETQ. This CDR3 is CASSLSQGASNQPQHF. DNA of the CDR3: TGCGCCAGCAGCTTGTCACAGGGGGCGAGCAATCAGCCCCAGCATTTT.

The sample holds a few counts of this clone. The gene calls are TRBV7-9 and TRBJ1-1, with 9 bases fitting TRBD1. The V gene's germline CDR1 is SEHNR and CDR2 FQNEAQ (reference sequence). The CDR3 consists of 15 residues. Trimming took 1 base from V and 0 from J; bases not matched to a gene: 0. In DNA, the CDR3 is TGTGCCAGCAGCTTAGGACAGGGGGTGAACACTGAAGCTTTCTTT. Translating it yields CASSLGQGVNTEAFF.

The chain joins TRBV18 to TRBJ2-1, with TRBD2 as a possible D gene (6 bases). This CDR3 has 16 amino acids. V lost 1 base and J 3 bases, leaving 13 bases between the germline ends. Germline loops: CDR1 KGHSH, CDR2 LQKENI. The CDR3 DNA reads TGTGCCAGCTCACCACTCCCGGGAGTGGTCTACAATGAGCAGTTCTTC. Encoded protein: CASSPLPGVVYNEQFF.

This chain connects TRBV28 to TRBJ2-6; a possible D gene is TRBD2 (5 bases). The CDR3 runs to 14 residues. V lost 10 bases to trimming and J lost 0 bases, with 10 bases between them. Germline V gene lookup returns CDR1 MDHEN and CDR2 SYDVKM. CDR3: CAITSGSGANVLTF. CDR3 coding DNA: TGTGCCATTACGAGCGGCTCTGGGGCCAACGTCCTGACTTTC.

The CDR3 spells CASSERATRQYF. CDR3 nucleotide sequence: TGTGCCAGCAGTGAAAGGGCTACTCGGCAGTACTTC. The genes are TRBV6-1 and TRBJ2-7; the D is unclear. This CDR3 comprises 12 residues. V lost 2 bases, J lost 9 bases, and 11 bases lay in between. The germline V gene encodes CDR1 MNHNS and CDR2 SASEGT.

The chain combines TRBV28 with TRBJ1-1, with D maybe TRBD1 (5 bases). Germline V gives CDR1 MDHEN, CDR2 SYDVKM. The CDR3 totals 14 residues. V shed 7 bases and J shed 8 bases, with 20 bases lying between them. The CDR3 spells CASTPEKGFIEAFF. Written as DNA, the CDR3 is TGTGCCAGCACCCCTGAAAAGGGGTTCATCGAAGCTTTCTTT.

On this clone: The same CDR3 can be traced to other DNA sequences in this sample. The rearrangement joins TRBV4-1 to TRBJ1-4; D remains ambiguous. Germline V gives CDR1 MGHRA, CDR2 YSYEKL. V lost 6 bases and J lost 11, with 13 bases in between. The CDR3 covers 12 residues. The CDR3 here is CASSLIPEKLFF. In DNA, the CDR3 is TGCGCCAGCAGTCTAATCCCGGAGAAACTGTTTTTT.

The V and J genes are TRBV6-6 and TRBJ2-1; tentatively, D is TRBD2 (5 bases). This CDR3 region has 15 residues. V lost 7 bases to trimming and J lost 4 bases, with 17 bases between them. Germline V gene lookup returns CDR1 MNHNY and CDR2 SVGAGI (reference sequence). In nucleotides, the CDR3 is TGTGCCAGCAAAAGCGGAGAGACATTATACAATGAGCAGTTCTTC. This gives the protein CASKSGETLYNEQFF.

V is TRBV30 and J is TRBJ2-1, with 7 bases identical to TRBD2. The V gene's germline CDR1 is GTSNPN and CDR2 SVGIG (reference sequence). After removal of 0 bases from V and 3 bases from J, the junction contained 5 bases not matched to a gene. This CDR3 has 15 amino acids. CDR3 coding DNA: TGTGCCTGGAGTGTACGGCTAGCGGACTACAATGAGCAGTTCTTC. It translates to CAWSVRLADYNEQFF.

V gene TRBV5-8 combines with J gene TRBJ2-7; the match to TRBD1 covers 8 bases. CDR3 length: 16 residues. The V gene end was trimmed by 3 bases and the J gene end by 4 bases; junction bases not matched to a gene: 12. Germline CDR1 reads SGHTS; CDR2 reads YDEGEE. CDR3 DNA: TGTGCCAGCAGCTCTCCGGAGGACAGGGCGTTGTACGAGCAGTACTTC. It specifies CASSSPEDRALYEQYF.

This chain links TRBV4-1 with TRBJ2-7; D is undetermined. Germline CDR1 MGHRA, CDR2 YSYEKL. The V end was cut by 2 bases, the J end by 2 bases, with 13 bases between. This CDR3 is built from 15 residues. The CDR3 is CASSQIYSMAYEQYF. For the CDR3, the DNA is TGCGCCAGCAGCCAAATTTATAGCATGGCCTACGAGCAGTACTTC.

This chain's CDR3 is CASSYSPGLSYEQYF. The CDR3 nucleotides are TGTGCCAGCAGTTACTCGCCGGGTCTCTCCTACGAGCAGTACTTC. The V gene is TRBV6-5, the J gene TRBJ2-7; no definite D call. The CDR3 has 15 amino acids. V lost 0 bases, J lost 0 bases, and 9 bases lay in between. Looked up from germline, CDR1 is MNHEY and CDR2 is SVGAGI.

The chain combines TRBV6-6 with TRBJ2-7; D is ambiguous. Germline V gene data show CDR1 as MNHNY and CDR2 as SVGAGI (reference sequence). The V end was cut by 1 base, the J end by 5 bases, with 15 bases between. This CDR3 spans 15 amino acids. CDR3 in amino acids: CASSYYWGFYDEQYF. CDR3 DNA: TGTGCCAGCAGTTACTACTGGGGATTTTATGACGAGCAGTACTTC.

This clone appeared once. The rearrangement uses TRBV28 and TRBJ2-2; the match to TRBD2 covers 14 bases. J was trimmed by 6 bases and V by 4 bases; bases with no gene match: 4. There are 16 residues in the CDR3. In germline, CDR1 is MDHEN, CDR2 SYDVKM. The CDR3 nucleotides read TGTGCCAGCAGTTCAAGGACTAGCGGGAGGTCCGGGGAGCTGTTTTTT. Its protein product is CASSSRTSGRSGELFF.

V and J are TRBV9 and TRBJ1-5; D is possibly TRBD1 (6 bases). The CDR3 runs 14 residues. V was clipped by 3 bases and J by 2 bases, with 9 bases between them. Germline CDR1 reads SGDLS; CDR2 reads YYNGEE. CDR3 region: CASSGGAGNQPQHF. CDR3 nucleotides: TGTGCCAGCAGCGGGGGGGCGGGCAATCAGCCCCAGCATTTT.

The chain couples TRBV6-1 to TRBJ1-6; 11 positions agree with TRBD1. Looked up from germline, CDR1 is MNHNS and CDR2 is SASEGT. There are 15 residues in the CDR3. V trimming: 4 bases; J trimming: 9 bases; junction bases outside the gene matches: 5. The CDR3 loop reads CASSATGTGGSPLHF. CDR3 bases: TGTGCCAGCAGTGCAACCGGGACAGGGGGTTCACCCCTCCACTTT.

The rearrangement links TRBV9 to TRBJ2-3; D is possibly TRBD2 (6 bases). Trimming took off 0 bases at V and 0 bases at J, with 11 bases between the two ends. The CDR3 loop spans 16 amino acids. CDR1 is SGDLS and CDR2 is YYNGEE in the germline V gene. DNA for the CDR3: TGTGCCAGCAGCGTAGTGGGACTCGGTAGCACAGATACGCAGTATTTT. This translates into CASSVVGLGSTDTQYF.

This sequence joins TRBV5-5 and TRBJ2-1; perhaps TRBD2 as D (5 bases). Trimming removed 4 bases from V and 0 bases from J, with 14 bases in between. CDR3 length: 16 amino acids. Looked up from germline, CDR1 is SGHKS and CDR2 is YYEKEE (reference sequence). The CDR3 DNA reads TGTGCCAGCAGCCCCCGGGGTCAGAGCTCCTACAATGAGCAGTTCTTC. Protein product: CASSPRGQSSYNEQFF.